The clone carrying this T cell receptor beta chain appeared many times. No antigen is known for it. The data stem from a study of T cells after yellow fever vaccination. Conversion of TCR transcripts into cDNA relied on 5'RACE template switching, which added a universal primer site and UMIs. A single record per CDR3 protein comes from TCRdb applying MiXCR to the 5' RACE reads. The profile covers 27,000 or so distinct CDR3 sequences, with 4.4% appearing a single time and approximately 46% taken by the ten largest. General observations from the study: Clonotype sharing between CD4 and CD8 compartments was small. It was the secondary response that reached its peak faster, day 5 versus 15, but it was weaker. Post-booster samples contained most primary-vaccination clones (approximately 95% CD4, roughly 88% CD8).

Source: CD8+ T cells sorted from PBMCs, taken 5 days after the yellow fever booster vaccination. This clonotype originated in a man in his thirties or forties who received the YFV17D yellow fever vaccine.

This CDR3 reads CASSVLLAGGQETQYF. CDR3 coding DNA: TGTGCCAGCAGCGTACTTCTAGCGGGAGGCCAAGAGACCCAGTACTTC. The J gene is TRBJ2-5, the V gene TRBV7-2; 11 bases map to TRBD2. CDR3 size: 16 residues. From germline, CDR1 is SGHTA and CDR2 FQGNSA. Trimming took 5 bases from V and 1 from J; bases not matched to a gene: 6.